These 23 T cell receptor beta chains came from one sample sequenced in a study of blood T cell repertoires in COVID-19. The assay was immunoSEQ multiplex PCR, and TCRdb's table has in-frame clones only and misses some. The sample lists roughly 250,000 clones, 80% to 90% occurring once. Sequences were obtained from peripheral blood. The source of these receptors is a woman in her seventies with acute or convalescent COVID-19.

The rearrangement uses TRBV19 and TRBJ1-4; no reliable D call. From germline, CDR1 is LNHDA and CDR2 SQIVND (reference sequence). The V end was cut by 7 bases, the J end by 5 bases, with 11 bases between. The CDR3 has 13 amino acids. CDR3 nucleotides: TGTGCCAGTACGGCAGGCTGGAATGAAAAACTGTTTTTT. Protein sequence: CASTAGWNEKLFF.

V and J are TRBV30 and TRBJ1-3; a possible D gene is TRBD1 (5 bases). The germline CDR1 and CDR2 sequences are GTSNPN and SVGIG (reference sequence). The CDR3 sequence is 15 residues long. V shed 2 bases and J shed 4 bases, with 15 bases lying between them. CDR3 nucleotides: TGTGCCTGGAGTCTCAGCCCGGGGGTCGGAAACACCATATATTTT. It is translated as CAWSLSPGVGNTIYF.

The V call is TRBV5-4, the J call TRBJ2-5, with 10 bases fitting TRBD2. The germline CDR1 and CDR2 sequences are SGHNT and YYREEE (reference sequence). The junction had 11 bases not matched to a gene; V was cut back by 4 bases and J by 5 bases. CDR3 length: 16 residues. For the CDR3, the DNA is TGTGCCAGCAGCGACCTAGCGGGGGCCGCCATGGAGACCCAGTACTTC. It codes for CASSDLAGAAMETQYF.

The CDR3 coding sequence is TGTGCCTGGAGCTCCGGGACTAGCGGGGGGGCCGGGGAGACCCAGTACTTC. Its protein is CAWSSGTSGGAGETQYF. The chain employs TRBV30 and TRBJ2-5, with 16 bases lining up with TRBD2. Germline trimming cut 3 bases from V and 5 bases from J; bases unmatched to any gene: 9. The CDR3 spans 17 residues. The V gene's germline CDR1 is GTSNPN and CDR2 SVGIG (reference sequence).

This clone was seen a few times. The chain employs TRBV2 and TRBJ1-2, with TRBD1 as a possible D gene (5 bases). Germline-derived CDR1 and CDR2 are SNHLY and FYNNEI. V dropped 4 bases and J dropped 5 bases, with 11 bases sitting between them. The CDR3 has 13 amino acids. CDR3 sequence (DNA): TGTGCCAGCAGTGTAGGGGAGGTTTATGGCTACACCTTC. Amino acid sequence: CASSVGEVYGYTF.

This clone was found once. The rearrangement joins TRBV5-1 to TRBJ2-2, with 8 bases fitting TRBD2. Germline V gene data show CDR1 as SGHRS and CDR2 as YFSETQ. CDR3 size: 18 residues. Trimming cost V 4 bases and J 1 base; bases outside gene matches: 12. The CDR3 DNA is TGCGCCAGCAGCCGTGAGTGGCGGGGGGCCCAGAACACCGGGGAGCTGTTTTTT. Its protein product is CASSREWRGAQNTGELFF.

This clone was observed a handful of times. The chain combines TRBV7-8 with TRBJ2-7, with 14 positions matching TRBD2. Germline CDR1 reads SGHVS; CDR2 reads FQNEAQ. V was clipped by 2 bases and J by 3 bases; unmatched bases: 6. CDR3 size: 17 residues. The CDR3 nucleotides are TGTGCCAGCAGCTTACCCGGACTAGCGGGGGGCCTCTACGAGCAGTACTTC. Amino acids: CASSLPGLAGGLYEQYF.

The chain carries TRBV18 and TRBJ1-3; D might be TRBD1 (6 bases). CDR1 is KGHSH, CDR2 LQKENI, per germline. The CDR3 totals 16 residues. Trimming pared 3 bases from V and 0 bases from J, leaving 12 bases between. The CDR3 is CASSPRTASSGNTIYF. The CDR3 DNA sequence: TGTGCCAGCTCACCCAGGACAGCTAGCTCTGGAAACACCATATATTTT.

This chain uses TRBV5-5 with TRBJ1-5; 8 bases map to TRBD1. Germline lookup yields CDR1 SGHKS and CDR2 YYEKEE (reference sequence). The CDR3 is 15 amino acids. Trimming cost V 2 bases and J 3 bases; bases outside gene matches: 4. CDR3 residues: CASSFRTGPNQPQHF. CDR3 coding DNA: TGTGCCAGCAGCTTCCGGACAGGGCCCAATCAGCCCCAGCATTTT.

This clone was counted between two and nine times. V is TRBV5-4 and J is TRBJ1-1; tentatively, D is TRBD1 (5 bases). The V and J ends lost 4 bases and 7 bases respectively, with 11 bases between them. The CDR3 covers 12 residues. Per the germline V gene, CDR1 is SGHNT and CDR2 is YYREEE (reference sequence). The DNA of the CDR3 is TGTGCCAGCAGCCCGGTGGGGGGTGAAGCTTTCTTT. Translated: CASSPVGGEAFF.

The chain combines TRBV19 with TRBJ1-5; D unresolved. The CDR3 spans 13 residues. Trimming cost V 6 bases and J 0 bases, with 6 bases left between them. In germline, CDR1 is LNHDA, CDR2 SQIVND (reference sequence). CDR3 nucleotide sequence: TGTGCCAGTAGGTCCTATAGCAATCAGCCCCAGCATTTT. It is translated as CASRSYSNQPQHF.

V gene TRBV10-1 combines with J gene TRBJ1-2; 9 nucleotides line up with TRBD1. Trimming removed 2 bases from V and 6 bases from J; junction bases left unmatched: 4. The CDR3 is made up of 14 amino acids. Germline V lookup: CDR1 WNHNN, CDR2 SYGVQD (reference sequence). This chain's CDR3 is CASSEGRDRDGYTF. In DNA, the CDR3 is TGCGCCAGCAGTGAGGGCCGGGACAGGGATGGCTACACCTTC.

The rearrangement joins TRBV18 to TRBJ1-2, with 9 bases identical to TRBD1. Germline V gives CDR1 KGHSH, CDR2 LQKENI. Trimming cost V 2 bases and J 7 bases; bases outside gene matches: 5. CDR3 length: 14 residues. DNA for the CDR3: TGTGCCAGCTCACCAAGGGACAGGGTAACTGGCTACACCTTC. This codes for CASSPRDRVTGYTF.

The chain carries TRBV28 and TRBJ1-5; D is uncertain. Germline CDR1 is MDHEN and CDR2 is SYDVKM. CDR3 length equals 12 residues. Deletions cut 7 bases from V and 7 bases from J, with 11 bases between. CDR3 sequence reads: CASTLTGQPQHF. CDR3 DNA sequence: TGTGCCAGCACCCTAACCGGGCAGCCCCAGCATTTT.

This clone was recorded once. The chain joins TRBV6-5 to TRBJ1-6, with D maybe TRBD1 (5 bases). Germline CDR1 is MNHEY and CDR2 is SVGAGI. Trimming shortened V by 0 bases and J by 8 bases, and 11 bases separated the two germline ends. The CDR3 extends over 15 amino acids. The CDR3 loop reads CASSYSGPWDSPLHF. The CDR3 nucleotides read TGTGCCAGCAGTTACTCGGGGCCATGGGATTCACCCCTCCACTTT.

In its sample, this clone was seen many times. J is TRBJ2-1 and V is TRBV7-9; 8 nucleotides match TRBD1. This CDR3 is 15 amino acids long. V dropped 0 bases and J dropped 4; count of bases not matched to a gene: 2. The germline gives CDR1 SEHNR, CDR2 FQNEAQ (reference sequence). CDR3 region: CASSLARGPYNEQFF. The CDR3 DNA reads as TGTGCCAGCAGCTTAGCCAGGGGGCCATACAATGAGCAGTTCTTC.

The CDR3: CATRRGGLYGYTF. DNA for the CDR3: TGTGCCACACGAAGGGGGGGTCTCTATGGCTACACCTTC. The J gene is TRBJ1-2, the V gene TRBV6-5, with D possibly being TRBD1 (6 bases). Germline CDR1 reads MNHEY; CDR2 reads SVGAGI. Trimming removed 10 bases at V and 4 bases at J, with 16 bases between. CDR3 length: 13 amino acids.

The chain employs TRBV14 and TRBJ2-2, with TRBD1 as a possible D gene (6 bases). The germline gives CDR1 SGHDN, CDR2 FVKESK. The CDR3 extends over 12 amino acids. With 8 bases removed from V and 5 bases from J, the gap between germline ends came to 9 bases. CDR3 loop: CASQQGTGELFF. DNA of the CDR3: TGTGCCAGCCAACAGGGAACCGGGGAGCTGTTTTTT.

The rearrangement uses TRBV11-2 and TRBJ2-7; D may be TRBD2 (7 bases). The CDR3 covers 16 residues. The V and J ends lost 6 bases and 7 bases respectively, with 25 bases between them. Germline loops: CDR1 SGHAT, CDR2 FQNNGV. The CDR3: CASSLGGGGPRWEQYF. CDR3 nucleotide sequence: TGTGCCAGCAGTTTGGGGGGCGGGGGACCCCGGTGGGAGCAGTACTTC.

The chain couples TRBV5-6 to TRBJ1-3, with 8 bases that match TRBD1. This CDR3 is built from 15 residues. Germline lookup yields CDR1 SGHDT and CDR2 YYEEEE. Losses at the gene ends were 4 bases for V and 2 bases for J; bases not matched to a gene: 5. In nucleotides, the CDR3 is TGTGCCAGCAGCAACGGACAGGGCGCTGGAAACACCATATATTTT. Translated: CASSNGQGAGNTIYF. Combining the CDR3 with reference TRBV5-6 and TRBJ1-3 gives the whole variable domain DAGVTQSPTHLIKTRGQQVTLRCSPKSGHDTVSWYQQALGQGPQFIFQYYEEEERQRGNFPDRFSGHQFPNYSSELNVNALLLGDSALYLCASSNGQGAGNTIYFGEGSWLTVV.

In its sample, this clone was seen once. The chain links TRBV3-1 (or the pseudogene TRBV3-2) to TRBJ1-1; possible D gene TRBD1, 6 bases. CDR1 is LGHDT and CDR2 is YNNKEL in the germline V gene (reference sequence). Trimming took 1 base from V and 1 from J, leaving 16 bases between them. CDR3 length equals 17 residues. The CDR3 reads CASSQVRGGVSNTEAFF. CDR3 coding DNA: TGTGCCAGCAGCCAAGTGAGGGGGGGGGTTTCGAACACTGAAGCTTTCTTT.

The chain couples TRBV18 to TRBJ1-3; D is perhaps TRBD1 (5 bases). The V gene lost 3 bases and the J gene lost 1 base, with 13 bases spanning the gap. The CDR3 is 16 amino acids. Germline V CDR1 and CDR2: KGHSH, LQKENI. This chain's CDR3 is CASSPSGLGSGNTIYF. CDR3 bases: TGTGCCAGCTCACCTTCAGGGTTGGGGTCTGGAAACACCATATATTTT.

The chain links TRBV3-1 (or the pseudogene TRBV3-2) to TRBJ1-1; unclear D gene. Trimming took off 4 bases at V and 9 bases at J, with 9 bases between the two ends. The CDR3 sequence is 11 residues long. Germline values: CDR1 LGHDT, CDR2 YNNKEL (reference sequence). The CDR3 nucleotides are TGTGCCAGCAGCCTGGGAGGAAAAGCTTTCTTT. Its protein is CASSLGGKAFF.